One and the same sample provided the 6 T cell receptor beta chains below, sequenced in a study of human T cells and chemical hapten exposure. Using its own MiXCR run on the RACE reads, TCRdb lists one record per CDR3 protein. The data show 84,000 or so distinct CDR3 sequences, with over 6.5% seen just once and 2% to 3% held by the top ten. Time point defined: pre-sensitization, week 0. Documented treatment: therapeutic diphenylcyclopropenone sensitization with weekly scalp DPC. The specimen was whole blood, collected in connection with sensitization to the hapten diphenylcyclopropenone (DPC). These receptors all stem from a man in his forties or fifties with alopecia areata. Some clones in this sample may be carry-over from other donors' samples.

The sample holds many counts of this clonotype. The rearrangement uses TRBV24-1 and TRBJ2-7, with TRBD1 as a possible D gene (6 bases). Between the trimmed V and J ends, which lost 3 bases and 4 bases, there was a span of 9 bases. Germline CDR1 is KGHDR and CDR2 is SFDVKD. The CDR3 extends over 13 amino acids. The CDR3 spells CATSDGRGYEQYF. CDR3 coding DNA: TGTGCCACCAGTGATGGCAGGGGATACGAGCAGTACTTC.

In its sample, this clonotype was seen many times. The chain is built from TRBV10-3 and TRBJ1-1, with D maybe TRBD1 (5 bases). Germline loops: CDR1 ENHRY, CDR2 SYGVKD. CDR3 length equals 14 residues. Between the trimmed V and J ends, which lost 0 bases and 5 bases, there was a span of 10 bases. CDR3 sequence: CAISESQGWTEAFF. The CDR3 region has the DNA TGTGCCATCAGTGAGTCGCAGGGATGGACTGAAGCTTTCTTT.

There are many counts of this clonotype. CDR3 region: CASSFPQGQRNEQFF. The CDR3 coding sequence is TGTGCCAGCAGTTTTCCCCAGGGTCAACGGAATGAGCAGTTCTTC. The J gene is TRBJ2-1, the V gene TRBV12-3 or TRBV12-4; possibly TRBD1 for D (5 bases). The CDR3 extends over 15 amino acids. Between the trimmed V and J ends, which lost 3 bases and 7 bases, there was a span of 16 bases.

Many counts were recorded for this clonotype. The rearrangement links TRBV7-2 to TRBJ1-4; tentatively, D is TRBD1 (6 bases). V lost 1 base to trimming and J lost 7 bases, with 13 bases between them. Looked up from germline, CDR1 is SGHTA and CDR2 is FQGNSA. The CDR3 is made up of 15 amino acids. The DNA of the CDR3 is TGTGCCAGCAGCTTAGGCCTGGGGGCGGGTGAAAAACTGTTTTTT. Protein product: CASSLGLGAGEKLFF. The full variable domain, in which reference TRBV7-2 and TRBJ1-4 provide the parts outside the CDR3, is GAGVSQSPSNKVTEKGKDVELRCDPISGHTALYWYRQSLGQGLEFLIYFQGNSAPDKSGLPSDRFSAERTGGSVSTLTIQRTQQEDSAVYLCASSLGLGAGEKLFFGSGTQLSVL.

This clonotype has a count of ten or more. The V gene is TRBV19, the J gene TRBJ2-3; D is unclear. Looked up from germline, CDR1 is LNHDA and CDR2 is SQIVND (reference sequence). The ends were cut back, 4 bases at V and 2 bases at J, with 7 bases in the middle. This CDR3 is built from 13 residues. The CDR3 region is CASSTYTTDTQYF. The CDR3 DNA is TGTGCCAGTAGTACGTACACCACAGATACGCAGTATTTT.

V and J are TRBV2 and TRBJ2-1; TRBD1 aligns across 9 bases. The germline V gene has CDR1 SNHLY and CDR2 FYNNEI. J lost 8 bases, V lost 7 bases, and 21 bases had no gene match. The length of the CDR3 is 18 residues. CDR3: CASTIQGALPSGRDEQFF. The CDR3 DNA follows: TGTGCCAGCACTATACAGGGGGCTTTGCCTAGTGGAAGGGATGAGCAGTTCTTC.